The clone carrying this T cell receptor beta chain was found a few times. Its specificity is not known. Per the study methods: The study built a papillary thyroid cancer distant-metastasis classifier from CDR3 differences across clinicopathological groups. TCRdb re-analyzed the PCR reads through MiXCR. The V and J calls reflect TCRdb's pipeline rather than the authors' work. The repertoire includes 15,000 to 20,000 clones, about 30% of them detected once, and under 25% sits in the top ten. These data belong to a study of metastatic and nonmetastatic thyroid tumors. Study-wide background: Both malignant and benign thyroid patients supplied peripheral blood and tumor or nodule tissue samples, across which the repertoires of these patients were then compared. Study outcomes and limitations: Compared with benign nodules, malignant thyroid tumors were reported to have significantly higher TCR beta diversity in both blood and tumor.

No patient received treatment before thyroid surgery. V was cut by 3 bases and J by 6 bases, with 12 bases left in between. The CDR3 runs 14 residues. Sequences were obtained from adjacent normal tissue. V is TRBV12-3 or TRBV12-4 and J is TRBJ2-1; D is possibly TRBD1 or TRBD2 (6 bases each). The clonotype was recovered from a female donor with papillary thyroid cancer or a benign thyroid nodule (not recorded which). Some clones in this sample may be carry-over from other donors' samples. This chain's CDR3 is CASSFVGGANEQFF. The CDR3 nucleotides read TGTGCCAGCAGTTTCGTCGGGGGCGCCAATGAGCAGTTCTTC.